Given below is one TCR beta chain in context. No antigen is known for it. Within one base of it there is no much larger clone, and no base qualities were kept. From the cysteine through the phenylalanine, the CDR3 covers 16 amino acids. Only the CDR3 DNA stays, 48 bases, in frame from base 1. CDR1 SGHDT and CDR2 YYEEEE are derived from the germline V gene. V and J are truncated by 0 bases and 7 bases respectively, leaving an intervening sequence of 14 bases. These data belong to a study of blood T cell repertoires in COVID-19 (dated by TCRdb to 2019 to 2021). At the level of the whole study: Collaborator samples came from the United States, Italy and Spain and covered acute and convalescent phases of COVID-19. Nearly every sample came with metadata listing a de-identified subject ID, COVID-19 status, age in years and sex. The repertoires were released in a freely available public database meant as a resource for research on the immune response to SARS-CoV-2. Subjects who had been exposed to COVID-19, were actively infected with it, or had recovered from it provided the deeply sampled blood TCRbeta repertoires that made up the dataset. Where available, HLA class I and class II types were obtained from metadata supplied by the sample provider rather than from assay-based typing. The material from the prospective study consisted of cDNA or gDNA derived from T cells, B-cell-depleted T cells, or PBMCs. Samples were obtained from the ongoing ImmuneRACE study (first 160 participants) and from 1,000 to 1,500 subjects provided by 6 global collaborators. Results the study describes overall, beyond this receptor: How much clinical and demographic metadata was included differed by source and by participant, and the metadata was provided uncurated.

Collaborating institutions collected whole blood in K2EDTA tubes following their own protocols. Collaborator samples were shipped for TCRbeta analysis as frozen whole blood, isolated PBMCs, or DNA extracted from either sample type. The immunoSEQ Assay, a bias-controlled multiplex PCR, was used to amplify TCRbeta CDR3 regions from genomic DNA. Turning to the authors' computational methods: The number of nucleated cells in each sample was estimated by amplification of reference gene primers within the assay. To quantify the absolute abundance of each unique TCRbeta CDR3 rearrangement, sequence reads were collapsed and filtered. For each sample, productive Simpson clonality was calculated as the square root of Simpson's diversity index over productive rearrangements. The table was pulled from immuneACCESS by TCRdb, which kept in-frame rearrangements only. Such tables lose some clones; where checked, under half of the loss comes from unresolved V genes, and the rest has no known cause. V and J calls plus clone size are reproduced from that table; the DNA served to infer D and trimming. The sample records a few hundred thousand clones, around 88% of which are singletons. The ten largest make up roughly an eighth of the sample.

The sequenced material came from peripheral blood. In this chain, TRBV5-6 is recombined with TRBJ1-6; TRBD1 could be the D gene, as 6 bases match. The sequence came from a man older than 75 with acute or convalescent COVID-19. CDR3 reads: CASSLDGQGWNSPLHF. The bases read TGTGCCAGCAGCTTGGATGGGCAGGGGTGGAATTCACCCCTCCACTTT.